This TCR beta chain originates from a study of cytomegalovirus exposure and HLA in healthy donors. Looking at the study overall: When 350 to 500 donors were genotyped, 81% of them were found to fall in the Caucasian-associated ancestry cluster.

With regard to this clone: Its antigen is not identified.

Germline CDR1 reads SGHNT; CDR2 reads YYREEE (reference sequence). With V trimmed by 5 bases and J by 2 bases, 10 bases remained unmatched. The CDR3 is made up of 17 amino acids. The primer mix had 60 Vbeta and 13 Jbeta primers. Here immunoSEQ multiplex PCR was the method, and the copy in TCRdb shows in-frame clones only, minus some. The sample table sets out 80,000 or so clones. Study-level findings and limits: The authors listed around 150 TCR beta chains as cytomegalovirus-associated.

The chain carries TRBV5-4 and TRBJ2-2; 9 nucleotides agree with TRBD1. The sequence came from a man aged 50 or older in good health and CMV-seropositive. Sequences were obtained from PBMCs. CDR3 in DNA: TGTGCCAGCAGTCCGCTTGAGGGACAGGGTAACACCGGGGAGCTGTTTTTT. This encodes CASSPLEGQGNTGELFF.